The 26 T cell receptor beta chains in this list originate from one sample, sequenced in a study of shared clonotypes between healthy human individuals. The repertoire was sequenced with immunoSEQ multiplex PCR; TCRdb's copy has only in-frame clones and lacks some. The sample has more than 400,000 clones; 78% are singletons. Sequencing was performed on PBMCs. The source is a woman aged 40 to 49 in good health. Some clones in this sample may be carry-over from other donors' samples.

This clone was seen a handful of times. J is TRBJ2-1 and V is TRBV19, with 11 bases matching TRBD2. The junction had 20 bases not matched to a gene; V was cut back by 5 bases and J by 8 bases. This CDR3 has 19 residues. The V gene's germline CDR1 is LNHDA and CDR2 SQIVND (reference sequence). The CDR3 protein is CASSRGGIYTSGRPDEQFF. DNA for the CDR3: TGTGCCAGTAGTCGTGGGGGAATATATACTAGCGGGAGACCGGATGAGCAGTTCTTC.

V is TRBV6-6 and J is TRBJ2-3; no firm D call. V lost 2 bases and J 3 bases, leaving 12 bases between the germline ends. Per the germline V gene, CDR1 is MNHNY and CDR2 is SVGAGI (reference sequence). The CDR3 consists of 15 residues. The DNA of the CDR3 is TGTGCCAGCAGTTACCCTCCGACAAATACAGATACGCAGTATTTT. Amino acids: CASSYPPTNTDTQYF.

The V and J genes are TRBV4-2 and TRBJ1-1, with 7 nucleotides matching TRBD1. Germline CDR1 reads LGHNA; CDR2 reads YNFKEQ. This CDR3 comprises 14 residues. The V gene end was trimmed by 5 bases and the J gene end by 4 bases; junction bases not matched to a gene: 7. The CDR3 is CASSLRRGRTEAFF. Here the CDR3 DNA reads TGTGCCAGCAGCTTGCGGAGGGGGCGCACTGAAGCTTTCTTT.

J is TRBJ1-3 and V is TRBV2; unclear D gene. V was cut by 7 bases and J by 0 bases, with 13 bases left in between. Germline-derived CDR1 and CDR2 are SNHLY and FYNNEI. CDR3 length: 15 residues. CDR3 in DNA: TGTGCCAGCAAAATGCAGGATTTCTCTGGAAACACCATATATTTT. Translation: CASKMQDFSGNTIYF.

Only one count was recorded for this clone. The rearrangement joins TRBV28 to TRBJ2-7; D is uncertain. V was pared by 7 bases and J by 5 bases, with 15 bases between. The germline CDR1 and CDR2 sequences are MDHEN and SYDVKM. This CDR3 has 13 residues. The CDR3 here is CASTPSDINEQYF. The CDR3 DNA is TGTGCCAGCACCCCCTCCGACATCAACGAGCAGTACTTC.

The V call is TRBV2, the J call TRBJ2-5, with 8 bases that match TRBD2. Near its end, the DNA agrees better with TRBJ2-7, so the J call may be wrong. Germline CDR1 and CDR2: SNHLY and FYNNEI. The length of the CDR3 is 13 residues. In DNA form, the CDR3 reads TGTGCCAGCAGAGCGGGGGCCTCCTACGAGCAGTACTTC. Its translation is CASRAGASYEQYF.

The chain's CDR3 is CASSLRDRDNQPQHF. DNA for the CDR3: TGTGCCAGCAGCCTCCGGGACAGGGATAATCAGCCCCAGCATTTT. The gene calls are TRBV2 and TRBJ1-5; TRBD1 agrees at 9 bases. V trimming: 6 bases; J trimming: 4 bases; junction bases outside the gene matches: 7. CDR1 is SNHLY, CDR2 FYNNEI, per germline. The CDR3 loop spans 15 amino acids.

The chain couples TRBV28 to TRBJ2-5; D not resolved. The germline V gene encodes CDR1 MDHEN and CDR2 SYDVKM. V was pared by 3 bases and J by 2 bases, with 4 bases between. The CDR3 has 12 residues. The CDR3 is CASSLFQETQYF. In DNA form, the CDR3 reads TGTGCCAGCAGTTTGTTTCAAGAGACCCAGTACTTC.

This rearrangement joins TRBV5-4 to TRBJ1-2; D perhaps matches TRBD1 (5 bases). Germline V CDR1 and CDR2: SGHNT, YYREEE (reference sequence). This CDR3 is built from 14 residues. V shed 4 bases and J shed 2 bases, with 12 bases lying between them. The CDR3 DNA reads TGTGCCAGCAGCCTGCCCGACAGAAACTATGGCTACACCTTC. Translated: CASSLPDRNYGYTF.

Worth noting for this clone: Other DNA variants within this sample encode the same CDR3. CDR3 DNA: TGCAGCGTTGGGGACAGAAACTATGGCTACACCTTC. It specifies CSVGDRNYGYTF. The chain couples TRBV29-1 to TRBJ1-2, with 7 bases fitting TRBD1. This CDR3 region has 12 residues. Looked up from germline, CDR1 is SQVTM and CDR2 is ANQGSEA. After removal of 4 bases from V and 2 bases from J, the junction contained 1 base not matched to a gene.

The chain couples TRBV18 to TRBJ2-3; 8 nucleotides agree with TRBD2. The CDR3 consists of 16 residues. V shed 1 base, J shed 2 bases, and the junction held 5 bases outside the gene matches. The V gene's germline CDR1 is KGHSH and CDR2 LQKENI. The CDR3, as DNA: TGTGCCAGCTCACCACGTCTAGCGGGCTCCACAGATACGCAGTATTTT. It yields the protein CASSPRLAGSTDTQYF.

The rearrangement uses TRBV28 and TRBJ2-7; possible D gene TRBD2, 6 bases. CDR3 size: 14 residues. Between the trimmed V and J ends, which lost 3 bases and 5 bases, there was a span of 14 bases. Germline values: CDR1 MDHEN, CDR2 SYDVKM. CDR3 sequence: CASSFLASVDEQYF. CDR3 in DNA: TGTGCCAGCAGTTTTTTGGCTAGCGTGGACGAGCAGTACTTC. Full variable domain (outside the CDR3, taken from reference TRBV28 and TRBJ2-7): DVKVTQSSRYLVKRTGEKVFLECVQDMDHENMFWYRQDPGLGLRLIYFSYDVKMKEKGDIPEGYSVSREKKERFSLILESASTNQTSMYLCASSFLASVDEQYFGPGTRLTVT.

This clone has only one observation. The rearrangement uses TRBV5-4 and TRBJ2-7; D unresolved. CDR3 size: 12 residues. V was cut by 1 base and J by 7 bases, with 9 bases left in between. Germline CDR1 SGHNT, CDR2 YYREEE (reference sequence). Here the CDR3 reads CASSLPPGEQYF. The CDR3 DNA sequence: TGTGCCAGCAGCTTGCCGCCTGGGGAGCAGTACTTC.

CDR3 loop: CASSLFPTLSEQYF. In DNA form, the CDR3 reads TGTGCCAGCAGCTTATTTCCGACGTTAAGCGAGCAGTACTTC. The rearrangement joins TRBV7-9 to TRBJ2-7; unclear D gene. Trimming shortened V by 2 bases and J by 6 bases, and 14 bases separated the two germline ends. Germline V CDR1 and CDR2: SEHNR, FQNEAQ (reference sequence). This CDR3 is 14 amino acids long.

The gene calls are TRBV5-1 and TRBJ2-5, with D perhaps TRBD1 (6 bases). The CDR3 runs to 15 residues. V was cut by 4 bases and J by 3 bases, with 16 bases left in between. Germline V CDR1 and CDR2: SGHRS, YFSETQ. The CDR3 DNA follows: TGCGCCAGCAGCCCCCATTCCGGGACAAAAGAGACCCAGTACTTC. Its translation: CASSPHSGTKETQYF.

The rearrangement uses TRBV30 and TRBJ1-1, with TRBD1 identical over 8 bases. The CDR3 is made up of 13 amino acids. Losses at the gene ends were 4 bases for V and 4 bases for J; bases not matched to a gene: 5. Germline CDR1 is GTSNPN and CDR2 is SVGIG (reference sequence). The CDR3 protein is CAWKTGDGTEAFF. CDR3 coding DNA: TGTGCCTGGAAGACAGGGGACGGCACTGAAGCTTTCTTT.

The chain recombines TRBV10-3 with TRBJ1-3; 8 nucleotides agree with TRBD1. The CDR3 totals 17 residues. The V gene's germline CDR1 is ENHRY and CDR2 SYGVKD. Germline trimming cut 2 bases from V and 1 base from J; bases unmatched to any gene: 7. The CDR3 reads CAISERTGRASGNTIYF. The CDR3 DNA follows: TGTGCCATCAGTGAGAGGACAGGGAGAGCGTCTGGAAACACCATATATTTT.

The V gene is TRBV18, the J gene TRBJ2-1; 8 bases match TRBD1. V was clipped by 4 bases and J by 8 bases; unmatched bases: 13. This CDR3 spans 16 amino acids. CDR1 and CDR2 from the germline V gene are KGHSH and LQKENI. The CDR3 spells CASSHALTGEFDEQFF. CDR3 sequence (DNA): TGTGCCAGCTCACACGCTCTGACAGGGGAATTCGATGAGCAGTTCTTC.

This clone was detected only once. The V and J genes are TRBV19 and TRBJ2-3; TRBD1 matches at 8 bases. J lost 3 bases, V lost 5 bases, and 4 bases had no gene match. The germline CDR1 and CDR2 sequences are LNHDA and SQIVND (reference sequence). The CDR3 is made up of 14 amino acids. The CDR3 sequence is CASSVQGATDTQYF. As DNA, the CDR3 is TGTGCCAGTAGTGTCCAGGGGGCAACAGATACGCAGTATTTT.

In this sample, this clone turned up a few times. This sequence joins TRBV29-1 and TRBJ2-7; D is undetermined. Per the germline V gene, CDR1 is SQVTM and CDR2 is ANQGSEA. The CDR3 has 12 residues. V was pared by 6 bases and J by 6 bases, with 15 bases between. CDR3 coding DNA: TGCAGCGTCCAAACCCCCCAGGCCGAGCAGTACTTC. The encoded protein is CSVQTPQAEQYF.

This clone came up a few times. This sequence joins TRBV4-3 and TRBJ2-7; 7 bases agree with TRBD2. V trimming: 0 bases; J trimming: 4 bases; junction bases outside the gene matches: 6. The CDR3 covers 15 residues. Germline V gene lookup returns CDR1 LGHNA and CDR2 YSLEER. For the CDR3, the DNA is TGCGCCAGCAGCCAAGAAGCTGCTAGCGGTTACGAGCAGTACTTC. This gives the protein CASSQEAASGYEQYF.

The chain has TRBV5-4 and TRBJ2-1; 13 nucleotides align to TRBD2. Losses at the gene ends were 4 bases for V and 9 bases for J; bases not matched to a gene: 13. The CDR3 is 17 amino acids. The germline gives CDR1 SGHNT, CDR2 YYREEE (reference sequence). CDR3 in DNA: TGTGCCAGCAGCCCGGGGACTAGCGGGACGACCAGGGTTGAGCAGTTCTTC. Protein sequence: CASSPGTSGTTRVEQFF.

The rearrangement links TRBV6-1 to TRBJ2-7, with D maybe TRBD2 (6 bases). CDR1 is MNHNS, CDR2 SASEGT, per germline. This CDR3 contains 15 residues. V lost 3 bases to trimming and J lost 3 bases, with 15 bases between them. As DNA, the CDR3 is TGTGCCAGCAGTGACTCCGGGACTGCCCGCTACGAGCAGTACTTC. It specifies CASSDSGTARYEQYF.

This rearrangement joins TRBV10-2 to TRBJ2-1; TRBD2 aligns across 10 bases. CDR1 WSHSY and CDR2 SAAADI come from the germline V gene. With V trimmed by 3 bases and J by 8 bases, 13 bases remained unmatched. CDR3 length equals 17 residues. The CDR3 loop is CASSDPGSSGSYDEQFF. The DNA of the CDR3 is TGCGCCAGCAGTGACCCCGGATCTAGCGGGAGTTACGATGAGCAGTTCTTC.

This chain connects TRBV28 to TRBJ1-5, with D unclear. The CDR3 runs 17 residues. Germline CDR1 and CDR2: MDHEN and SYDVKM. The V end was cut by 1 base, the J end by 5 bases, with 18 bases between. The CDR3 nucleotides read TGTGCCAGCAGTTTATTGGGGATGGGGAACATCTATCAGCCCCAGCATTTT. It encodes CASSLLGMGNIYQPQHF. The full variable domain, with the rest looked up from reference TRBV28 and TRBJ1-5, is DVKVTQSSRYLVKRTGEKVFLECVQDMDHENMFWYRQDPGLGLRLIYFSYDVKMKEKGDIPEGYSVSREKKERFSLILESASTNQTSMYLCASSLLGMGNIYQPQHFGDGTRLSIL.

This clone was seen only once. The gene calls are TRBV10-3 and TRBJ2-5, with D perhaps matching TRBD2 (7 bases). Germline V gene sequence: CDR1 ENHRY, CDR2 SYGVKD. V gave up 8 bases and J gave up 1 base, with 20 bases separating them. CDR3 length: 16 residues. The CDR3 DNA follows: TGTGCCATCTCCTCGATGGGCGGGGGCCTCCAAGAGACCCAGTACTTC. Its translation: CAISSMGGGLQETQYF.